Presented here are 25 T cell receptor beta chains from one specimen sequenced in a study of T cells in Graves' hyperthyroidism and ophthalmopathy. RNA transcripts gave rise to amplified TCR beta CDR3 regions. The HTBI set primed first-round TCR CDR3 RT-PCR. TCRdb analysed the multiplex PCR reads with MiXCR anew, one entry per CDR3 protein. This sample has approximately 360,000 distinct CDR3 sequences, with 15% to 18% found just once. Material for sequencing was blood. The receptor set was obtained from a woman under 30 with Graves' hyperthyroidism that later progressed to Graves' ophthalmopathy.

This sequence joins TRBV19 and TRBJ2-2; 8 bases map to TRBD2. CDR1 and CDR2 (germline): LNHDA, SQIVND (reference sequence). With 0 bases clipped from V and 6 bases from J, the junction kept 12 bases outside the gene matches. The CDR3 consists of 18 residues. CDR3 bases: TGTGCCAGTAGTATAGATGCCATAAGCGGGAGTATTCCCGGGGAGCTGTTTTTT. Translating it yields CASSIDAISGSIPGELFF.

This clonotype was counted only a few times. This chain connects TRBV7-9 to TRBJ2-2, with 11 bases lining up with TRBD1. The CDR3 length is 15 residues. Looked up from germline, CDR1 is SEHNR and CDR2 is FQNEAQ (reference sequence). V trimming: 4 bases; J trimming: 6 bases; junction bases outside the gene matches: 4. The CDR3 DNA is TGTGCCAGCAGCTCCCCGGGACAGGGGGCCGGGGAGCTGTTTTTT. It translates to CASSSPGQGAGELFF.

This clonotype was detected ten times or more. The V and J genes are TRBV28 and TRBJ1-1; unclear D gene. V shed 7 bases and J shed 4 bases, with 10 bases lying between them. Germline V CDR1 and CDR2: MDHEN, SYDVKM. The CDR3 loop spans 12 amino acids. The CDR3 nucleotides are TGTGCCAGCAAATATGGGAGCACTGAAGCTTTCTTT. Amino acids: CASKYGSTEAFF.

The rearrangement joins TRBV28 to TRBJ2-7; D possibly corresponds to TRBD1 (6 bases). The germline V gene encodes CDR1 MDHEN and CDR2 SYDVKM. This CDR3 region has 13 residues. V dropped 3 bases and J dropped 2 bases, with 8 bases sitting between them. CDR3: CASSFTGPYEQYF. CDR3 nucleotide sequence: TGTGCCAGCAGTTTTACAGGGCCCTACGAGCAGTACTTC. The whole variable domain, filled in from reference TRBV28 and TRBJ2-7, reads DVKVTQSSRYLVKRTGEKVFLECVQDMDHENMFWYRQDPGLGLRLIYFSYDVKMKEKGDIPEGYSVSREKKERFSLILESASTNQTSMYLCASSFTGPYEQYFGPGTRLTVT.

The rearrangement links TRBV20-1 to TRBJ2-1; D is unclear. With 3 bases removed from V and 10 bases from J, the gap between germline ends came to 13 bases. Germline-derived CDR1 and CDR2 are DFQATT and SNEGSKA (reference sequence). The CDR3 length is 12 residues. The CDR3 coding sequence is TGCAGTGCTAGCCCAGAGTTGAGGGAGCAGTTCTTC. Amino acid sequence: CSASPELREQFF.

A few counts support this clonotype. The chain recombines TRBV20-1 with TRBJ2-5; no reliable D call. Germline values: CDR1 DFQATT, CDR2 SNEGSKA (reference sequence). This CDR3 has 13 amino acids. With 5 bases removed from V and 6 bases from J, the gap between germline ends came to 16 bases. CDR3 region: CSAQLPGSKTQYF. The CDR3, as DNA: TGCAGTGCTCAACTACCCGGTTCTAAGACCCAGTACTTC.

Ten or more counts support this clonotype. The gene calls are TRBV27 and TRBJ2-7; TRBD1 matches 7 bases. Per the germline V gene, CDR1 is MNHEY and CDR2 is SMNVEV (reference sequence). CDR3 size: 13 residues. The J segment lost 5 bases and the V segment lost 6 bases, leaving 7 bases of the junction unmatched. CDR3 coding DNA: TGTGCCAGCAGCCACAGGGGTCTCAACGAGCAGTACTTC. Its translation is CASSHRGLNEQYF.

This clonotype appeared a few times. The chain employs TRBV3-1 and TRBJ2-3; maybe TRBD2 (7 bases). The V gene lost 3 bases and the J gene lost 5 bases, with 18 bases spanning the gap. The germline CDR1 and CDR2 sequences are LGHDT and YNNKEL (reference sequence). The CDR3 totals 16 residues. CDR3 loop: CASSQGAGKGGDTQYF. The DNA of the CDR3 is TGTGCCAGCAGCCAGGGAGCGGGAAAAGGGGGAGATACGCAGTATTTT.

This clonotype was seen more than once but under ten times. The V and J genes are TRBV9 and TRBJ2-1; 13 nucleotides agree with TRBD2. V was clipped by 3 bases and J by 5 bases; unmatched bases: 11. The CDR3 spans 18 residues. From germline, CDR1 is SGDLS and CDR2 YYNGEE. The CDR3 bases are TGTGCCAGCAGCGGACCGGGACTAGCGGGGCCCAACAACAATGAGCAGTTCTTC. Protein product: CASSGPGLAGPNNNEQFF.

The chain links TRBV5-5 to TRBJ1-2, with D uncertain. V lost 1 base and J 4 bases, leaving 5 bases between the germline ends. This CDR3 has 12 residues. Germline V CDR1 and CDR2: SGHKS, YYEKEE (reference sequence). CDR3 residues: CASSLYSYGYTF. CDR3 nucleotides: TGTGCCAGCAGCTTGTATAGCTATGGCTACACCTTC.

The sample holds a few counts of this clonotype. V and J are TRBV6-1 and TRBJ2-2; TRBD2 might be the D (6 bases). V dropped 6 bases and J dropped 3 bases, with 14 bases sitting between them. CDR1 is MNHNS and CDR2 is SASEGT in the germline V gene. The CDR3 is 15 amino acids. The CDR3 coding sequence is TGTGCCAGCAGGGGACTGGCTTCGGACACCGGGGAGCTGTTTTTT. It codes for CASRGLASDTGELFF.

The sample holds a few counts of this clonotype. V gene TRBV7-9 combines with J gene TRBJ2-6; perhaps TRBD1 as D (5 bases). V was pared by 5 bases and J by 0 bases, with 14 bases between. CDR3 length equals 17 residues. The V gene's germline CDR1 is SEHNR and CDR2 FQNEAQ (reference sequence). CDR3 in DNA: TGTGCCAGCAGCCACAGGACGGATGACTCTGGGGCCAACGTCCTGACTTTC. It encodes CASSHRTDDSGANVLTF.

This chain uses TRBV19 with TRBJ2-3; tentatively, D is TRBD2 (5 bases). Germline V gene lookup returns CDR1 LNHDA and CDR2 SQIVND (reference sequence). With 2 bases removed from V and 6 bases from J, the gap between germline ends came to 9 bases. The CDR3 runs to 13 residues. The CDR3: CASSIRDRDTQYF. The DNA for the CDR3 is TGTGCCAGTAGTATACGGGATCGGGATACGCAGTATTTT.

In this sample, this clonotype turned up a few times. The CDR3: CASSVAAVSYEQYF. The CDR3 DNA reads as TGTGCCAGCAGCGTAGCAGCGGTCTCCTACGAGCAGTACTTC. V usage is TRBV9 and J usage is TRBJ2-7; D is possibly TRBD2 (5 bases). Germline CDR1 reads SGDLS; CDR2 reads YYNGEE. The V end was cut by 0 bases, the J end by 0 bases, with 7 bases between. The CDR3 covers 14 residues.

This clonotype was counted a few times. Mismatch with germline at one junction end may stem from a read error. The chain links TRBV2 to TRBJ1-4; D unresolved. Germline values: CDR1 SNHLY, CDR2 FYNNEI. This CDR3 has 12 residues. CDR3 DNA: TGTGCCAGCAGTATTAGGAGTGAAAGACTGTTTTTT. It codes for CASSIRSERLFF. Full variable domain (outside the CDR3, taken from reference TRBV2 and TRBJ1-4): EPEVTQTPSHQVTQMGQEVILRCVPISNHLYFYWYRQILGQKVEFLVSFYNNEISEKSEIFDDQFSVERPDGSNFTLKIRSTKLEDSAMYFCASSIRSERLFFGSGTQLSVL.

V is TRBV5-1 and J is TRBJ1-3; perhaps TRBD1 as D (5 bases). The CDR3 contains 17 residues. From germline, CDR1 is SGHRS and CDR2 YFSETQ. V was trimmed by 0 bases and J by 0 bases, leaving 13 bases between them. The CDR3 loop reads CASSLDPGRNSGNTIYF. Here the CDR3 DNA reads TGCGCCAGCAGCTTGGATCCAGGGCGCAACTCTGGAAACACCATATATTTT.

A note on this clonotype: A much larger clone sits a single nucleotide away, making a read error possible. This chain joins TRBV7-6 and TRBJ2-3, with D tentatively TRBD2 (6 bases). Germline V gene sequence: CDR1 SGHVS, CDR2 FNYEAQ. This CDR3 region has 14 residues. CDR3 loop: CAISPAGPVDTQYF. CDR3 DNA: TGTGCCATCAGCCCAGCGGGCCCTGTGGATACGCAGTATTTT.

The chain has TRBV20-1 and TRBJ2-3, with D perhaps assigned TRBD1 or TRBD2 (6 bases each). Trimming took off 5 bases at V and 0 bases at J, with 15 bases between the two ends. CDR1 is DFQATT and CDR2 is SNEGSKA in the germline V gene (reference sequence). CDR3 size: 15 residues. The CDR3 nucleotides read TGCAGTGCTCATATGTGGGGGGCTAGCACAGATACGCAGTATTTT. Protein: CSAHMWGASTDTQYF.

The chain recombines TRBV6-1 with TRBJ1-2; tentative D call: TRBD1 (6 bases). V was trimmed by 5 bases and J by 1 base, leaving 11 bases between them. CDR3 length: 14 residues. The germline CDR1 and CDR2 sequences are MNHNS and SASEGT. As DNA, the CDR3 is TGTGCCAGCAGTTGGGGACACCTTAACTATGGCTACACCTTC. Translating it yields CASSWGHLNYGYTF.

This chain links TRBV10-2 with TRBJ2-5; D may be TRBD1 (5 bases). The V end lost 2 bases, the J end lost 2 bases, and 6 bases lay between the germline ends. The CDR3 loop spans 13 amino acids. Germline CDR1 reads WSHSY; CDR2 reads SAAADI. Here the CDR3 DNA reads TGCGCCAGCAGTGAGGACAGACAAGAGACCCAGTACTTC. Translating it yields CASSEDRQETQYF.

This clonotype was counted at least ten times. V is TRBV6-2 or TRBV6-3 and J is TRBJ1-2; no clear D. Trimming took off 0 bases at V and 4 bases at J, with 9 bases between the two ends. CDR1 and CDR2 (germline): MNHEY, SVGEGT. The CDR3 spans 14 residues. CDR3 sequence: CASSYSETTYGYTF. As DNA, the CDR3 is TGTGCCAGCAGTTACTCGGAAACCACCTATGGCTACACCTTC.

About this clonotype: At one of its ends the junction is not consistent with the germline gene, which may arise from a read error. The V and J genes are TRBV6-1 and TRBJ2-2; 9 nucleotides match TRBD2. The CDR3 runs 15 residues. Germline CDR1 and CDR2: MNHNS and SASEGT. CDR3 residues: CASSEETSGVGELFF. The CDR3 coding sequence is TGTGCCAGCAGCGAAGAGACTAGCGGTGTCGGGGAGCTGTTTTTT.

This clonotype showed up many times. The V gene is TRBV6-5, the J gene TRBJ2-5; TRBD1 might be the D (5 bases). CDR1 and CDR2 from the germline V gene are MNHEY and SVGAGI. The ends were cut back, 0 bases at V and 5 bases at J, with 13 bases in the middle. There are 15 residues in the CDR3. The CDR3 here is CASSYSPGQGETQYF. The DNA for the CDR3 is TGTGCCAGCAGTTACTCGCCAGGGCAGGGTGAGACCCAGTACTTC.

This clonotype was seen only a few times. J is TRBJ2-5 and V is TRBV20-1, with D possibly called TRBD1 or TRBD2 (5 bases each). Germline CDR1 and CDR2: DFQATT and SNEGSKA (reference sequence). The CDR3 extends over 15 amino acids. V shed 0 bases and J shed 5 bases, with 16 bases lying between them. The CDR3 coding sequence is TGCAGTGCTAGAGATTCTACAAGGGGACGGGAGACCCAGTACTTC. This translates into CSARDSTRGRETQYF.

This clonotype occurred many times. The CDR3: CASSPAGGPAYEQYF. As DNA, the CDR3 is TGTGCCAGCAGTCCCGCAGGCGGCCCCGCCTACGAGCAGTACTTC. The rearrangement joins TRBV28 to TRBJ2-7; D not resolved. Germline V CDR1 and CDR2: MDHEN, SYDVKM. With 5 bases removed from V and 2 bases from J, the gap between germline ends came to 16 bases. This CDR3 comprises 15 residues.